These 16 T cell receptor beta chains came from one sample sequenced in a study of blood T cell repertoires in COVID-19. Here immunoSEQ multiplex PCR was the method, and the copy in TCRdb shows in-frame clones only, minus some. The sample contains hundreds of thousands of clones, 70% to 90% of which appear only once. Sequencing was carried out using PBMCs or T cells enriched from blood (not recorded which). The receptor set was obtained from a woman aged 18-35 years who had been exposed to COVID-19.

The chain carries TRBV29-1 and TRBJ2-1, with 13 bases lining up with TRBD2. The J segment lost 5 bases and the V segment lost 3 bases, leaving 10 bases of the junction unmatched. The CDR3 covers 17 residues. Germline V CDR1 and CDR2: SQVTM, ANQGSEA. CDR3 sequence reads: CSVEVLAGGPGNNEQFF. The CDR3, as DNA: TGCAGCGTTGAGGTACTAGCGGGAGGGCCGGGGAACAATGAGCAGTTCTTC.

The rearrangement joins TRBV27 to TRBJ2-7; 7 nucleotides align to TRBD2. With 8 bases clipped from V and 3 bases from J, the junction kept 10 bases outside the gene matches. This CDR3 is built from 14 residues. The V gene's germline CDR1 is MNHEY and CDR2 SMNVEV (reference sequence). In DNA, the CDR3 is TGTGCCAGCCAACCCTTTGCGGGGGTCTACGAGCAGTACTTC. As protein: CASQPFAGVYEQYF.

The chain is built from TRBV4-2 and TRBJ2-4; the match to TRBD2 covers 13 bases. Germline V gene data show CDR1 as LGHNA and CDR2 as YNFKEQ. The CDR3 consists of 20 residues. J gave up 0 bases and V 0 bases, and 8 bases lay outside the gene matches. The CDR3 DNA reads as TGTGCCAGCAGCCAAGAGGGGACTAGCGGGAAAAGGTTAGCCAAAAACATTCAGTACTTC. Translating it yields CASSQEGTSGKRLAKNIQYF.

V and J are TRBV5-1 and TRBJ1-2; TRBD1 might be the D (6 bases). Trimming removed 0 bases from V and 2 bases from J, with 8 bases in between. Germline V lookup: CDR1 SGHRS, CDR2 YFSETQ. The CDR3 covers 14 residues. The CDR3 reads CASSLADRNYGYTF. CDR3 sequence (DNA): TGCGCCAGCAGCTTGGCCGACAGGAACTATGGCTACACCTTC.

This clone was seen a single time. J is TRBJ2-3 and V is TRBV4-3, with a possible D match to TRBD1 (6 bases). Germline V CDR1 and CDR2: LGHNA, YSLEER. This CDR3 has 13 amino acids. Trimming removed 0 bases at V and 14 bases at J, with 15 bases between. The CDR3: CASSQDLRGWRYF. The DNA for the CDR3 is TGCGCCAGCAGCCAAGATTTGAGGGGGTGGAGGTATTTT.

Written as DNA, the CDR3 is TGTGCCAGCAGCCAAGGATGGGGGACAGGGACAAGATATGGCTACACCTTC. As protein: CASSQGWGTGTRYGYTF. This chain connects TRBV14 to TRBJ1-2; TRBD1 matches at 9 bases. Germline V gene data show CDR1 as SGHDN and CDR2 as FVKESK. J lost 5 bases, V lost 1 base, and 11 bases had no gene match. The CDR3 covers 17 residues.

This chain joins TRBV4-3 and TRBJ2-7; the D gene is possibly TRBD1 (6 bases). V dropped 0 bases and J dropped 0 bases, with 9 bases sitting between them. CDR3 length: 15 residues. Per the germline V gene, CDR1 is LGHNA and CDR2 is YSLEER. DNA for the CDR3: TGCGCCAGCAGCCAAGAATTGGACAGCTCCTACGAGCAGTACTTC. Its translation: CASSQELDSSYEQYF.

The CDR3 coding sequence is TGTGCCAGCAGGGACGCGAGGGCGGGGTATACCTACAATGAGCAGTTCTTC. Amino acid sequence: CASRDARAGYTYNEQFF. V gene TRBV28 combines with J gene TRBJ2-1; D possibly corresponds to TRBD2 (6 bases). Germline V gene sequence: CDR1 MDHEN, CDR2 SYDVKM. Trimming took 6 bases from V and 2 from J, leaving 20 bases between them. This CDR3 spans 17 amino acids. Based on the CDR3 plus reference TRBV28 and TRBJ2-1, the full variable domain is DVKVTQSSRYLVKRTGEKVFLECVQDMDHENMFWYRQDPGLGLRLIYFSYDVKMKEKGDIPEGYSVSREKKERFSLILESASTNQTSMYLCASRDARAGYTYNEQFFGPGTRLTVL.

The V call is TRBV5-5, the J call TRBJ2-3; D might be TRBD1 (6 bases). The CDR3 runs 18 residues. Germline V gene lookup returns CDR1 SGHKS and CDR2 YYEKEE (reference sequence). V was pared by 2 bases and J by 5 bases, with 24 bases between. The CDR3 spells CASSFIGTPLLPVDTQYF. CDR3 bases: TGTGCCAGCAGCTTTATCGGGACACCCCTCTTGCCGGTAGATACGCAGTATTTT.

The chain recombines TRBV6-4 with TRBJ2-7, with D tentatively TRBD2 (7 bases). Trimming pared 3 bases from V and 6 bases from J, leaving 12 bases between. From germline, CDR1 is MRHNA and CDR2 SNTAGT. The CDR3 has 13 residues. This chain's CDR3 is CASSDGRGAEQYF. The CDR3 coding sequence is TGTGCCAGCAGTGATGGGAGGGGGGCCGAGCAGTACTTC.

Written as DNA, the CDR3 is TGTGCCATCAGTGAGCTACCAGCGGGAGGGCGGGACGAGCAGTACTTC. Translating it yields CAISELPAGGRDEQYF. The chain combines TRBV10-3 with TRBJ2-7, with TRBD2 matching 10 bases. V lost 2 bases and J lost 5; bases outside the gene matches: 9. The germline V gene has CDR1 ENHRY and CDR2 SYGVKD. The CDR3 is 16 residues long.

The rearrangement joins TRBV6-6 to TRBJ1-5; possibly TRBD1 for D (5 bases). The CDR3 has 14 amino acids. CDR1 is MNHNY, CDR2 SVGAGI, per germline (reference sequence). V lost 2 bases and J lost 6, with 11 bases in between. CDR3 DNA sequence: TGTGCCAGCAGTTACGCGGGGCAAGGTCAGCCCCAGCATTTT. Translation: CASSYAGQGQPQHF.

The J gene is TRBJ2-2, the V gene TRBV9, with 7 bases fitting TRBD1. This CDR3 has 17 residues. J lost 7 bases, V lost 2 bases, and 14 bases had no gene match. Per the germline V gene, CDR1 is SGDLS and CDR2 is YYNGEE. The CDR3 loop reads CASSVYGTAIQSGELFF. DNA for the CDR3: TGTGCCAGCAGCGTCTACGGGACAGCTATACAGAGCGGGGAGCTGTTTTTT.

This rearrangement joins TRBV18 to TRBJ1-3; D possibly corresponds to TRBD1 (6 bases). In germline, CDR1 is KGHSH, CDR2 LQKENI. Trimming cost V 3 bases and J 0 bases, with 12 bases left between them. The CDR3 has 16 residues. Here the CDR3 DNA reads TGTGCCAGCTCACCCTCAGGGGCAGACTCTGGAAACACCATATATTTT. Its protein product is CASSPSGADSGNTIYF.

Only one count was recorded for this clone. V is TRBV7-8 and J is TRBJ1-6; D remains ambiguous. The V end was cut by 2 bases, the J end by 7 bases, with 12 bases between. Germline V gene sequence: CDR1 SGHVS, CDR2 FQNEAQ. CDR3 length: 15 residues. CDR3 loop: CASSLNLGVNSPLHF. The CDR3 DNA follows: TGTGCCAGCAGCTTAAACTTAGGAGTAAATTCACCCCTCCACTTT.

The J gene is TRBJ2-7, the V gene TRBV18; perhaps TRBD1 as D (5 bases). Trimming removed 0 bases at V and 1 base at J, with 10 bases between. This CDR3 has 15 amino acids. Per the germline V gene, CDR1 is KGHSH and CDR2 is LQKENI. The CDR3 loop is CASSPPNAGSYEQYF. CDR3 DNA: TGTGCCAGCTCACCACCTAACGCAGGGTCCTACGAGCAGTACTTC.